The 26 T cell receptor beta chains below were found in one sample sequenced in a study of blood T cell repertoires in COVID-19. The repertoire was sequenced with immunoSEQ multiplex PCR; TCRdb's copy has only in-frame clones and lacks some. The data show about 120,000 clones, around four fifths seen once. What was sequenced was peripheral blood. These receptors were taken from a human donor in a cohort sampled during active COVID-19.

This chain connects TRBV6-5 to TRBJ1-1; TRBD1 agrees at 8 bases. Looked up from germline, CDR1 is MNHEY and CDR2 is SVGAGI. The CDR3 runs 14 residues. With 6 bases clipped from V and 5 bases from J, the junction kept 8 bases outside the gene matches. The CDR3 nucleotides read TGTGCCAGCAGGGCCGGACAGGGTTGGACTGAAGCTTTCTTT. The encoded protein is CASRAGQGWTEAFF.

The gene calls are TRBV5-6 and TRBJ2-5, with 9 bases identical to TRBD2. Germline V lookup: CDR1 SGHDT, CDR2 YYEEEE. V trimming: 1 base; J trimming: 5 bases; junction bases outside the gene matches: 9. The CDR3 is made up of 16 amino acids. The CDR3 DNA reads as TGTGCCAGCAGCTTGAATCTAGCGGGGCCGGGGGAGACCCAGTACTTC. This codes for CASSLNLAGPGETQYF.

This rearrangement joins TRBV7-9 to TRBJ1-4, with TRBD1 as a possible D gene (6 bases). Looked up from germline, CDR1 is SEHNR and CDR2 is FQNEAQ (reference sequence). The V gene lost 4 bases and the J gene lost 8 bases, with 11 bases spanning the gap. This CDR3 region has 13 residues. The CDR3 region is CASSSAQGEKLFF. The CDR3, as DNA: TGTGCCAGCAGCTCGGCCCAGGGGGAAAAACTGTTTTTT.

The chain couples TRBV10-1 to TRBJ2-2, with a possible D match to TRBD2 (6 bases). The germline V and J ends were trimmed by 8 bases and 3 bases, with 10 bases remaining between them. CDR3 length: 13 amino acids. Germline lookup yields CDR1 WNHNN and CDR2 SYGVQD (reference sequence). CDR3 sequence (DNA): TGCGCCAGCTCCCCGGGGGACACCGGGGAGCTGTTTTTT. Residues: CASSPGDTGELFF.

This chain links TRBV28 with TRBJ2-1; 9 positions agree with TRBD1. With V trimmed by 5 bases and J by 8 bases, 13 bases remained unmatched. This CDR3 contains 16 residues. The germline gives CDR1 MDHEN, CDR2 SYDVKM. CDR3: CASSPIGTGSFHEQFF. DNA of the CDR3: TGTGCCAGCAGTCCTATCGGGACAGGGAGTTTCCATGAGCAGTTCTTC.

The chain uses TRBV4-1 and TRBJ2-2, with 8 bases fitting TRBD2. CDR3 length: 16 residues. Unmatched junction bases numbered 4, after V lost 0 bases and J lost 4 bases. Germline V gene sequence: CDR1 MGHRA, CDR2 YSYEKL. DNA of the CDR3: TGCGCCAGCAGCCAAGAAGGGCGGGGGGTCACCGGGGAGCTGTTTTTT. Amino acids: CASSQEGRGVTGELFF.

The sample holds a few counts of this clone. The chain is built from TRBV9 and TRBJ1-3; D possibly corresponds to TRBD1 (5 bases). The length of the CDR3 is 14 residues. Trimming cost V 0 bases and J 2 bases, with 6 bases left between them. CDR1 and CDR2 from the germline V gene are SGDLS and YYNGEE. As DNA, the CDR3 is TGTGCCAGCAGCGTAGCGGGGGCTGGAAACACCATATATTTT. It translates to CASSVAGAGNTIYF. The complete variable domain, with remaining parts taken from reference TRBV9 and TRBJ1-3, reads DSGVTQTPKHLITATGQRVTLRCSPRSGDLSVYWYQQSLDQGLQFLIQYYNGEERAKGNILERFSAQQFPDLHSELNLSSLELGDSALYFCASSVAGAGNTIYFGEGSWLTVV.

The CDR3 region is CASSSTGTSYEQYF. CDR3 nucleotide sequence: TGTGCCAGCAGCTCCACCGGGACTAGCTACGAGCAGTACTTC. This rearrangement joins TRBV13 to TRBJ2-7, with 8 bases identical to TRBD2. Trimming took 4 bases from V and 3 from J; bases not matched to a gene: 5. This CDR3 has 14 residues. Germline V gene sequence: CDR1 PRHDT, CDR2 FYEKMQ (reference sequence). The variable domain in full, with the rest retrieved from reference TRBV13 and TRBJ2-7, is AAGVIQSPRHLIKEKRETATLKCYPIPRHDTVYWYQQGPGQDPQFLISFYEKMQSDKGSIPDRFSAQQFSDYHSELNMSSLELGDSALYFCASSSTGTSYEQYFGPGTRLTVT.

This chain links TRBV18 with TRBJ2-5; the match to TRBD1 covers 9 bases. V dropped 2 bases and J dropped 4; count of bases not matched to a gene: 2. Per the germline V gene, CDR1 is KGHSH and CDR2 is LQKENI. This CDR3 has 14 residues. CDR3 DNA: TGTGCCAGCTCACCAGAACAGGGGGCAGAGACCCAGTACTTC. It is translated as CASSPEQGAETQYF.

This clone was recorded a few times. The chain is built from TRBV6-2 or TRBV6-3 and TRBJ2-2, with TRBD1 matching over 7 bases. The CDR3 is 14 residues long. V shed 2 bases and J 5 bases; nucleotides not matched to a gene: 2. Per germline, CDR1 MNHEY and CDR2 SVGEGT. CDR3 coding DNA: TGTGCCAGCAGTTACGCAGGGGGAACCGGGGAGCTGTTTTTT. Protein sequence: CASSYAGGTGELFF.

The V and J genes are TRBV9 and TRBJ2-3; D perhaps matches TRBD2 (7 bases). The CDR3 has 15 residues. Germline V CDR1 and CDR2: SGDLS, YYNGEE. The V end was cut by 2 bases, the J end by 2 bases, with 12 bases between. The CDR3 sequence: CASSVWGGITDTQYF. The CDR3 DNA follows: TGTGCCAGCAGCGTGTGGGGGGGCATCACAGATACGCAGTATTTT.

J is TRBJ2-3 and V is TRBV10-1, with 10 bases identical to TRBD2. Germline V gene lookup returns CDR1 WNHNN and CDR2 SYGVQD (reference sequence). The V and J ends lost 2 bases and 2 bases, in that order; junction bases with no gene match: 1. The CDR3 sequence is 15 residues long. CDR3 in DNA: TGCGCCAGCAGTGAGCTAGCGGGAGCCACAGATACGCAGTATTTT. Its translation: CASSELAGATDTQYF.

The chain couples TRBV11-2 to TRBJ2-5; D call uncertain. The CDR3 length is 11 residues. Germline V CDR1 and CDR2: SGHAT, FQNNGV. The V gene lost 5 bases and the J gene lost 5 bases, with 6 bases spanning the gap. The CDR3 nucleotides read TGTGCCAGCAGCCCCGCGGAGACCCAGTACTTC. Its protein is CASSPAETQYF.

The genes are TRBV5-1 and TRBJ2-2; TRBD1 is a possible D gene (6 bases). Germline CDR1 and CDR2: SGHRS and YFSETQ. The CDR3 contains 16 residues. V gave up 0 bases and J gave up 2 bases, with 11 bases separating them. DNA of the CDR3: TGCGCCAGCAGCTTGGTACAGGGATACAACACCGGGGAGCTGTTTTTT. Protein product: CASSLVQGYNTGELFF.

The genes are TRBV11-1 and TRBJ2-3; 9 bases are shared with TRBD1. V trimming: 6 bases; J trimming: 3 bases; junction bases outside the gene matches: 7. This CDR3 has 15 amino acids. The V gene's germline CDR1 is SGHAT and CDR2 FQDESV (reference sequence). DNA for the CDR3: TGTGCCAGCAGGACCGGGACAGGGTTGACAGATACGCAGTATTTT. The encoded protein is CASRTGTGLTDTQYF.

DNA for the CDR3: TGTGCCAGTAGTGTCCTAGGGACAGTAGGCACAGATACGCAGTATTTT. It codes for CASSVLGTVGTDTQYF. This chain uses TRBV19 with TRBJ2-3, with TRBD1 matching 7 bases. Trimming took 5 bases from V and 1 from J; bases not matched to a gene: 9. CDR1 is LNHDA and CDR2 is SQIVND in the germline V gene (reference sequence). This CDR3 is 16 amino acids long.

V is TRBV19 and J is TRBJ1-5; D is perhaps TRBD1 (5 bases). This CDR3 has 14 amino acids. Between the trimmed V and J ends, which lost 10 bases and 5 bases, there was a span of 18 bases. Germline CDR1 reads LNHDA; CDR2 reads SQIVND (reference sequence). The CDR3 coding sequence is TGTGCCACAGCCGAAGGGCAGGGTCATCAGCCCCAGCATTTT. Protein product: CATAEGQGHQPQHF. Looking up the rest from reference TRBV19 and TRBJ1-5 gives the full variable domain: DGGITQSPKYLFRKEGQNVTLSCEQNLNHDAMYWYRQDPGQGLRLIYYSQIVNDFQKGDIAEGYSVSREKKESFPLTVTSAQKNPTAFYLCATAEGQGHQPQHFGDGTRLSIL.

The chain has TRBV2 and TRBJ1-2, with TRBD1 matching 8 bases. Unmatched junction bases numbered 3, after V lost 5 bases and J lost 4 bases. From germline, CDR1 is SNHLY and CDR2 FYNNEI. The CDR3 has 13 residues. The CDR3 spells CASSRQGIYGYTF. The CDR3 DNA is TGTGCCAGCAGTCGACAGGGGATCTATGGCTACACCTTC.

This clone was detected only a few times. The rearrangement joins TRBV2 to TRBJ1-5, with D unclear. The V end lost 1 base, the J end lost 5 bases, and 12 bases lay between the germline ends. Germline V gene data show CDR1 as SNHLY and CDR2 as FYNNEI. The CDR3 has 15 amino acids. CDR3 sequence (DNA): TGTGCCAGCAGTGAAGTAGTCCGCCCCGATCAGCCCCAGCATTTT. This codes for CASSEVVRPDQPQHF.

The J gene is TRBJ2-3, the V gene TRBV6-4; TRBD2 aligns across 7 bases. CDR1 is MRHNA, CDR2 SNTAGT, per germline. With 3 bases clipped from V and 0 bases from J, the junction kept 6 bases outside the gene matches. The CDR3 spans 16 residues. The CDR3 DNA reads as TGTGCCAGCAGTGAGGTAGCGGGTACTAGCACAGATACGCAGTATTTT. The encoded protein is CASSEVAGTSTDTQYF.

The chain joins TRBV5-6 to TRBJ2-1; TRBD2 matches 14 bases. Per the germline V gene, CDR1 is SGHDT and CDR2 is YYEEEE. This CDR3 is built from 18 residues. After removal of 3 bases from V and 8 bases from J, the junction contained 13 bases not matched to a gene. The CDR3 sequence is CASSYAGGLAGVVDEQFF. DNA of the CDR3: TGTGCCAGCAGCTATGCTGGGGGACTAGCGGGGGTAGTCGATGAGCAGTTCTTC.

V usage is TRBV24-1 and J usage is TRBJ2-5, with D perhaps matching TRBD1 (6 bases). CDR3 length equals 15 residues. Trimming cost V 3 bases and J 2 bases, with 12 bases left between them. The V gene's germline CDR1 is KGHDR and CDR2 SFDVKD. CDR3 sequence reads: CATSDAARGQETQYF. The DNA of the CDR3 is TGTGCCACCAGTGATGCCGCCAGGGGACAAGAGACCCAGTACTTC.

The rearrangement uses TRBV11-2 and TRBJ2-7; 9 bases align to TRBD2. V gave up 1 base and J gave up 5 bases; unmatched junction bases: 9. This CDR3 spans 16 amino acids. CDR1 and CDR2 (germline): SGHAT, FQNNGV. This CDR3 reads CASSLGSGGGVHEQYF. Written as DNA, the CDR3 is TGTGCCAGCAGCTTAGGTTCTGGCGGGGGGGTCCACGAGCAGTACTTC.

This rearrangement joins TRBV5-6 to TRBJ2-7, with 8 positions matching TRBD1. The germline CDR1 and CDR2 sequences are SGHDT and YYEEEE. This CDR3 region has 15 residues. Trimming took 1 base from V and 4 from J; bases not matched to a gene: 7. CDR3 residues: CASSLLGQGEYEQYF. The CDR3, as DNA: TGTGCCAGCAGCTTGCTCGGACAGGGTGAGTACGAGCAGTACTTC. Looking up the rest from reference TRBV5-6 and TRBJ2-7 gives the full variable domain: DAGVTQSPTHLIKTRGQQVTLRCSPKSGHDTVSWYQQALGQGPQFIFQYYEEEERQRGNFPDRFSGHQFPNYSSELNVNALLLGDSALYLCASSLLGQGEYEQYFGPGTRLTVT.

As to this clone: A junction boundary mismatches the germline segment, possibly from a read error. V gene TRBV12-3 or TRBV12-4 combines with J gene TRBJ1-2; D is ambiguous. The CDR3 covers 13 residues. The DNA of the CDR3 is TGTGCCAGCAGCTTAGCCCCGAGATATGGCTACACCTTC. Its translation: CASSLAPRYGYTF.

The chain has TRBV15 and TRBJ2-5; no firm D call. There are 16 residues in the CDR3. With 0 bases removed from V and 2 bases from J, the gap between germline ends came to 13 bases. In germline, CDR1 is LNHNV, CDR2 YYDKDF (reference sequence). The CDR3 reads CATSRDPPPSQETQYF. The CDR3, as DNA: TGTGCCACCAGCAGAGATCCCCCCCCCTCGCAAGAGACCCAGTACTTC.